This entry features one TCR beta chain sequence. The target antigen is unknown. The data were obtained in a study of OX40 agonist ivuxolimab in advanced cancers. About the research overall: Treatment of patients was with ivuxolimab, an agonistic anti-OX40 (CD134) antibody. Dosing consisted of intravenous ivuxolimab at 0.01 to 10 mg/kg every 2 weeks. Study observations and caveats: CD4+ T cells averaged fewer expanded clones than CD8+ T cells.

V dropped 4 bases and J dropped 8 bases, with 15 bases sitting between them. CDR1 is SGHTA and CDR2 is FQGTGA in the germline V gene. This CDR3 spans 14 amino acids. TCRdb's copy holds only in-frame clones and misses some; the assay was immunoSEQ multiplex PCR. The data hold more than 85,000 clones, with around nine tenths observed a single time. The source was CD4+ or CD8+ T cells sorted from blood, collected in a trial of the OX40 agonist ivuxolimab. V gene TRBV7-3 combines with J gene TRBJ2-1, with D possibly being TRBD1 (6 bases). This receptor was taken from an adult with an advanced solid tumor such as melanoma, head and neck, liver or kidney cancer. The CDR3 here is CASSSGQPWDEQFF. As DNA, the CDR3 is TGTGCCAGCAGCTCCGGACAGCCTTGGGATGAGCAGTTCTTC.